This entry concerns a single T cell receptor (beta chain). Its antigen is currently not known. Per-nucleotide qualities are absent, and no much larger clonotype sits a single base away. The sample comes from a study of cytomegalovirus exposure and HLA in healthy donors (dated by TCRdb to about 2017). About the full investigation: An earlier analysis of approximately 550 of the donors reported roughly 300 Gb of sequence data and some 100 million unique TCR beta sequences from around 200 million T cells. A later analysis re-examined previously published TCR beta repertoires from several hundred donors and added high-resolution HLA genotyping to investigate patterns of TCR occurrence. Along with the roughly 700-subject first cohort, a separate validation cohort of some 130 different subjects was used. Donor age, sex, ethnicity and CMV serostatus were compiled alongside the repertoire data. A later genetic analysis used genome-wide SNP genotypes for about three fifths of the roughly 700 donors, treating that subset as a discovery cohort. The study profiled the T cell repertoires of hundreds of subjects by immunosequencing and related them to cytomegalovirus serostatus. The study aimed to test whether cataloging public T cell receptors could reveal signatures of past pathogen exposure. To decide whether each TCR beta V gene segment behaved as functional or pseudogenic, an earlier analysis of fewer than 750 of the donors relied on high-throughput TCR beta sequencing. The number of typed donors differed by locus: roughly 629-640 for A, B, C, DRB1 and DQB1; 500 to 550 for DQA1; about 600 for DPA1; and roughly 450 for DPB1. Of the 398 genotyped donors, more than 75% were placed in the genetic ancestry cluster associated with self-reported Caucasian donors. Four to six DR-DQ haplotypes were handled as single units for association and clustering, since linkage in the cohort was strong. Rather than using new phenotypic data, the later analysis identified candidate immune exposures from TCR beta sequences and from how often those sequences occurred across donors. Every repertoire in the discovery cohort had been generated on one and the same sequencing platform. Around 300 gigabases of sequencing data and approximately 84 million unique TCR sequences were included in an early release covering roughly 700 HLA-typed donors. HLA typing covered class I and class II loci at four-digit resolution. High-throughput TCR immunosequencing, statistical association of individual TCRs with disease status, and machine learning were combined to predict cytomegalovirus infection status. On average, over 200,000 unique TCR beta nucleotide sequences were sequenced per donor among 398 genotyped donors of the cohort, with 15% to 20% of those sequences being non-productive. Paper-wide results and their limitations: CMV serostatus was the only immune exposure information available for the cohort. A group of highly shared sequence variants was considered likely to be a technical artifact of the sequencing pipeline. Because HLA typing was missing for some donors at each locus, association tests included only the typed subset. The classifier was reported to diagnose cytomegalovirus status with high specificity and sensitivity in both the original cohort and the validation cohort. An earlier analysis of 587 of the donors showed that most TCR beta V segments appeared in productive rearrangements either about 90% or about 30% of the time, which broadly matched IMGT annotations. Several of the top co-occurrence clusters appeared to be linked to parvovirus B19, influenza, CMV and Epstein-Barr virus, according to a later analysis. A later analysis found that TCR association rates varied across HLA loci, with DRB1 alleles showing the most associated TCRs and HLA-C alleles the fewest. Strong co-occurrence of HLA alleles, especially DR and DQ, made assigning TCR associations to individual alleles difficult. Roughly uniform sequencing depth across donors was assumed in presence/absence analyses, although this assumption may not hold. Compared with the approximately 720-donor mean, donors in an Asian-associated ancestry cluster had fewer N-insertions in productive TCRs, according to a later genetic analysis. According to a later analysis, most CMV-associated TCR beta chains appeared to be HLA-restricted, and the HLA associations seemed to be driven largely by CMV exposure. Linkage disequilibrium might explain the correlated functional status among segregating V segments, but an unknown experimental factor could not be ruled out. Because the 87-base-pair reads could not distinguish some IMGT-functional V segments, including TRBV6-2 and TRBV6-3, those segments were excluded. In vitro tests confirmed that a few of the cytomegalovirus-associated TCR beta chains recognize cytomegalovirus antigens. Compared with equally common non-associated chains, HLA-associated TCR beta chains in a later analysis were more clonally expanded and had lower generation probabilities. It was suggested by the authors that the approach could potentially be generalized to other disease states and immunological phenotypes. In this cohort, only TCR beta chains were sequenced, and detectable features were limited by the absence of alpha or paired-chain data. A later genetic analysis associated a missense DCLRE1C variant with V-gene and J-gene trimming of TCR beta chains, and an independent cohort replicated the association. The study gave a list of over 150 TCR beta chains associated with cytomegalovirus. A further reported finding was that TCR beta sequences accurately predicted the HLA-A and HLA-B alleles for most subjects in the first cohort. Across donors, most TCR sequences were observed very rarely, whereas some public TCRs were present in many individuals. At a false discovery rate of 0.05, a later analysis linked about 17,000 TCR beta sequences to specific HLA alleles. Because counts were too low, roughly 17 rarely observed V segments, including chromosome 9 orphons, were left out of the earlier analysis of some 600 of the donors.

In total, 500 to 700 healthy bone marrow donors made up the cohort. All cohort members were sampled while nominally healthy, although unrecorded immune exposures were likely present. The donor tested CMV seropositive and was one of the 289 seropositive cohort members. Every donor gave a peripheral blood sample, and the peripheral blood mononuclear cells from that sample were used for TCR beta sequencing. Genomic DNA was extracted from the blood cell samples with the Qiagen DNeasy Blood Extraction Kit. The CDR3 starts with the cysteine, ends with the phenylalanine, and has 15 residues. The sequence is cut down to CDR3 DNA, 45 bases in frame from base 1. For this chain, trimming is 0 bases at the V end and 7 bases at the J end, and the number of junction bases without a gene match is 2. The germline V gene gives CDR1 as MGHRA and CDR2 as YSYEKL. The receptor library was made with the immunoSEQ multiplex PCR assay. A mixture of 60 forward primers for TCR Vbeta segments and 13 reverse primers for TCR Jbeta segments was used in the multiplex PCR. The CDR3 region of rearranged TCR beta genes was amplified from genomic DNA with a multiplex PCR assay. The amplified TCR beta libraries were sequenced on the Illumina HiSeq System as 87-base-pair reads. The authors processed their data as follows. In a later analysis, about 80 million unique TCR beta chains were counted across the approximately 640 repertoires, and roughly 10 million of these chains were shared by at least two donors. To remove PCR and sequencing errors, raw reads were error-corrected and collapsed into unique sequences using a nearest-neighbor algorithm that merged closely related sequences. Alignment of CDR3 sequences to IMGT reference sequences was used to assign V, D and J gene segments. For a sequence to be retained, a match of at least six nucleotides was required to both a V gene segment and a J gene segment. Rearrangements were called productive when the CDR3 lacked stop codons and stayed in frame with V and J; all others were non-productive. CDR3 was defined according to IMGT convention as the region running from the second conserved V-encoded cysteine to the conserved J-encoded phenylalanine. The earlier analysis of a few hundred of the donors excluded sequences that lacked an unambiguous match to a single V gene segment. An earlier analysis of under 750 of the donors called V segments functional above 56.7% productive rearrangements and segregating when the between-donor standard deviation exceeded 5%. To diagnose cytomegalovirus status from the catalog of TCR beta chain sequences, a statistical classification framework was built. V and J gene assignment, in a later analysis, came from comparing TCR nucleotide sequences with IMGT/GENE-DB human TR gene sequences. In a later analysis, CDR3 sequences and most-parsimonious VDJ recombination scenarios were assigned using the TCRdist pipeline. In a later analysis, every TCR beta chain was defined by the combination of its CDR3 amino acid sequence and its V-gene family, and reads without a unique V-gene family were dropped. A later analysis removed roughly 590 highly shared, low-generation-probability nucleotide sequences to deal with suspected cross-contamination and a sequencing artifact. For each public chain, a later analysis derived a clonal expansion index from normalized ranks of inferred template counts within each repertoire. In a later analysis, generation probabilities were computed using a VDJ recombination model fitted to out-of-frame rearrangements, and the results were checked against IGoR. In a later analysis, hypergeometric tests were used to score TCR-TCR, TCR-HLA and TCR-CMV co-occurrence, with a repertoire-size bias correction applied to TCR pairs. In a later analysis, false discovery rates were estimated by permuting HLA or CMV assignments 20 times. A later analysis grouped co-occurring TCRs with DBSCAN, adding TCRdist sequence similarity when clustering within HLA-allele-positive subsets. Co-occurrence clustering excluded repertoires with fewer than 30,000 or more than 120,000 public chains, plus five with anomalous nucleotide sharing. Entries here come from immuneACCESS through TCRdb and include only in-frame sequences with V and J called. Some clones fail to appear in such tables; in the studies checked, an unresolved V gene covers under half of the shortfall, and the cause of the remainder is unknown. That table supplies the V and J calls and clone size; D and trimming were determined from the DNA. Here the sample has 120,000 to 150,000 clones; 82% occur a single time. In total, the top ten clones hold roughly 3.2% of the sample.

Recombination linked TRBV4-1 to TRBJ2-2; 10 middle bases align to TRBD1. This clonotype originated in a man younger than 35 in good health and CMV-seropositive. Specimen: PBMCs. The nucleotide sequence reads TGCGCCAGCAGCCAAGATTGGACAGGGGGCGGGGAGCTGTTTTTT. Its translation reads: CASSQDWTGGGELFF.